This entry is about one TCR beta chain. Graft tissue was processed to release intraepithelial and lamina propria lymphocytes. The record originates from a study of graft-versus-host responses after intestinal transplantation. Here immunoSEQ multiplex PCR was the method, and the copy in TCRdb shows in-frame clones only, minus some. The sample yields tens of thousands of clones, roughly 89% seen once. This TCR came from a human patient who received an intestinal transplant, so some T cells may come from the graft donor. This specimen consisted of ileum tissue, obtained 350 to 400 days after transplant.

In nucleotides, the CDR3 is TGTGCCAGCAGCCCCTCTAGCGCCCAAGAGACCCAGTACTTC. Amino acids: CASSPSSAQETQYF. The chain combines TRBV6-6 with TRBJ2-5; D possibly corresponds to TRBD2 (6 bases). V lost 6 bases, J lost 1 base, and 12 bases lay in between. Germline values: CDR1 MNHNY, CDR2 SVGAGI (reference sequence). The CDR3 is 14 residues long.